These 9 T cell receptor beta chains were sequenced from one sample in a study of blood T cell repertoires in COVID-19. Assay used: immunoSEQ multiplex PCR; TCRdb lists only in-frame clones, some missing. The sample holds over 110,000 clones, approximately 79% seen once. The sample comprised peripheral blood. These receptors were collected from a man in his 60s with acute or convalescent COVID-19.

The V and J genes are TRBV4-1 and TRBJ1-1; perhaps TRBD1 as D (5 bases). The CDR3 runs 15 residues. V was shortened by 0 bases and J by 1 base, with 9 bases between the two germline ends. CDR1 and CDR2 (germline): MGHRA, YSYEKL. The CDR3 DNA is TGCGCCAGCAGCCAAGATCGAGGACAGAACACTGAAGCTTTCTTT. This encodes CASSQDRGQNTEAFF.

V and J are TRBV9 and TRBJ1-5, with D perhaps TRBD1 (5 bases). Germline V gene data show CDR1 as SGDLS and CDR2 as YYNGEE. The CDR3 runs to 15 residues. Trimming took 3 bases from V and 7 from J, leaving 17 bases between them. CDR3 amino acids: CASSGGASGNQPQHF. The CDR3 DNA reads as TGTGCCAGCAGCGGTGGGGCGTCAGGTAACCAGCCCCAGCATTTT.

This sequence joins TRBV24-1 and TRBJ2-1; 8 nucleotides line up with TRBD2. The V gene's germline CDR1 is KGHDR and CDR2 SFDVKD. V shed 3 bases, J shed 3 bases, and the junction held 3 bases outside the gene matches. The CDR3 contains 15 residues. This CDR3 reads CATSDRSGNYNEQFF. The CDR3 nucleotides are TGTGCCACCAGTGATCGTAGCGGGAACTACAATGAGCAGTTCTTC.

This clone was recorded a few times. V gene TRBV2 combines with J gene TRBJ2-1; 10 positions agree with TRBD1. With 6 bases clipped from V and 4 bases from J, the junction kept 6 bases outside the gene matches. CDR3 size: 15 residues. Looked up from germline, CDR1 is SNHLY and CDR2 is FYNNEI. This CDR3 reads CASRRDRGNYNEQFF. In nucleotides, the CDR3 is TGTGCCAGCAGGAGGGACAGGGGAAATTACAATGAGCAGTTCTTC.

The CDR3: CASSLLAGEQYF. CDR3 nucleotide sequence: TGTGCCAGCAGCTTGCTAGCTGGCGAGCAGTACTTC. The chain links TRBV5-6 to TRBJ2-7; perhaps TRBD2 as D (5 bases). Germline CDR1 SGHDT, CDR2 YYEEEE. The CDR3 has 12 amino acids. V shed 1 base and J shed 6 bases, with 8 bases lying between them.

The chain links TRBV7-2 to TRBJ1-1, with 10 nucleotides matching TRBD1. The CDR3 has 17 amino acids. The germline V gene has CDR1 SGHTA and CDR2 FQGNSA. V lost 5 bases, J lost 0 bases, and 9 bases stayed unmatched. This CDR3 is CASSVDRGGYVNTEAFF. As DNA, the CDR3 is TGTGCCAGCAGCGTGGACAGGGGGGGTTACGTGAACACTGAAGCTTTCTTT.

The chain joins TRBV7-2 to TRBJ2-1; tentatively, D is TRBD2 (7 bases). The CDR3 is 17 residues long. V was clipped by 0 bases and J by 8 bases, with 20 bases between them. CDR1 SGHTA and CDR2 FQGNSA come from the germline V gene. The DNA of the CDR3 is TGTGCCAGCAGCTTAGCACACACTTACCAGGGGAGGGATGAGCAGTTCTTC. Amino acid sequence: CASSLAHTYQGRDEQFF.

This clone was recorded only once. J is TRBJ1-6 and V is TRBV4-1; D not certain. This CDR3 is 15 amino acids long. Germline V CDR1 and CDR2: MGHRA, YSYEKL. Trimming pared 4 bases from V and 7 bases from J, leaving 14 bases between. DNA of the CDR3: TGCGCCAGCAGCCCCTCGGGAGTTTGGAATTCACCCCTCCACTTT. Translating gives CASSPSGVWNSPLHF.

The gene calls are TRBV24-1 and TRBJ2-5, with 7 bases lining up with TRBD1. The V gene end was trimmed by 3 bases and the J gene end by 5 bases; junction bases not matched to a gene: 11. Per the germline V gene, CDR1 is KGHDR and CDR2 is SFDVKD. The CDR3 covers 16 residues. The CDR3 protein is CATSDPQAGGGETQYF. The CDR3 DNA follows: TGTGCCACCAGTGATCCTCAAGCAGGGGGTGGCGAGACCCAGTACTTC.